What follows is one TCR beta chain and its context. Its target is unknown. The sample belongs to a study of CD8+CD57+ T cells in acquired aplastic anemia. Overall study context: Roughly 3.2 ug was the average amount of DNA from sorted CD4+ and CD8+ cells. General study results and limits: Patients shared 25 to 35 CD8+ CDR3 sequences with controls. With respect to CD8+ Simpson's diversity, patients and controls did not differ significantly.

Trimming took 3 bases from V and 3 from J, leaving 8 bases between them. The germline CDR1 and CDR2 sequences are SGHTA and FQGTGA. There are 13 residues in the CDR3. Genomic DNA acted as the template from which TCR beta VDJ combination and CDR3 sequence profiling were carried out. TCRdb itself ran the reads through MiXCR, one entry per CDR3 protein. The sample has 150,000 to 170,000 distinct CDR3 sequences, roughly 49% seen once. By flow cytometry, patients selected for sequencing had shown an expansion of CD8+CD57+ cells. With no exception, the patients had severe acquired aplastic anemia. Sequencing input: sorted CD4+, CD8+, or CD8+CD57+ T cells (not recorded which) from PBMCs. This sequence originates from a human donor with aplastic anemia. The chain is built from TRBV7-3 and TRBJ1-1; D possibly corresponds to TRBD1 (5 bases). The DNA for the CDR3 is TGTGCCAGCAGCTTCAGGGCGGACACTGAAGCTTTCTTT. This sequence encodes CASSFRADTEAFF.